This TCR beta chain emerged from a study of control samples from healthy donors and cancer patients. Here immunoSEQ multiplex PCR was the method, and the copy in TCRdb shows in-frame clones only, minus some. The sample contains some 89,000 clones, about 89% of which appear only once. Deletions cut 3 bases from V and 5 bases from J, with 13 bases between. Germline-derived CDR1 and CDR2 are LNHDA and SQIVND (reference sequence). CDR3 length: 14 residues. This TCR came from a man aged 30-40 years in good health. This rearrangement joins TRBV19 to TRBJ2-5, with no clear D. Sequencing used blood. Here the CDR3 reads CASSIQGYGETQYF. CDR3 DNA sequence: TGTGCCAGTAGTATTCAAGGTTATGGGGAGACCCAGTACTTC.